This passage covers 16 T cell receptor beta chains from one sample sequenced in a study of blood T cells in healthy people across ages. Through a sample-barcoded 5' primer and a J-beta primer mix, a second PCR was run for roughly 7 to 11 cycles. TCRdb independently ran MiXCR on the 5' RACE reads; one entry per CDR3 protein. The sample has approximately 780,000 distinct CDR3 sequences; roughly 24% are singletons. The data were also submitted as part of a second study, on T cells of mothers and their children.

Sequences were obtained from blood. Every receptor here comes from a boy aged 10-17 years in good health.

This clonotype was seen a handful of times. The CDR3: CSGGTSGVSYNEQFF. Written as DNA, the CDR3 is TGCAGCGGGGGGACTAGCGGGGTCTCCTACAATGAGCAGTTCTTC. The chain links TRBV29-1 to TRBJ2-1; TRBD2 agrees at 13 bases. The J segment lost 0 bases and the V segment lost 7 bases, leaving 3 bases of the junction unmatched. Germline CDR1 and CDR2: SQVTM and ANQGSEA. The CDR3 length is 15 residues.

This clonotype turned up a few times. The rearrangement uses TRBV7-3 and TRBJ2-1, with D maybe TRBD1 (6 bases). CDR1 is SGHTA, CDR2 FQGTGA, per germline. CDR3 length: 15 amino acids. V was clipped by 0 bases and J by 2 bases, with 8 bases between them. The CDR3 DNA sequence: TGTGCCAGCAGCTTAACGGGGGCCACCTACAATGAGCAGTTCTTC. It specifies CASSLTGATYNEQFF.

The rearrangement joins TRBV18 to TRBJ2-7, with 9 bases lining up with TRBD1. J lost 6 bases, V lost 3 bases, and 12 bases had no gene match. The germline CDR1 and CDR2 sequences are KGHSH and LQKENI. This CDR3 comprises 16 residues. The CDR3 here is CASSPQLGTGGGEQYF. The CDR3 DNA sequence: TGTGCCAGCTCACCGCAGTTAGGAACAGGGGGCGGCGAGCAGTACTTC.

The genes are TRBV12-5 and TRBJ2-2; TRBD2 matches at 7 bases. Germline V gene lookup returns CDR1 LGHNT and CDR2 FRNRAP. The CDR3 is 14 amino acids. V shed 5 bases, J shed 6 bases, and the junction held 6 bases outside the gene matches. Here the CDR3 reads CASGPGGISGELFF. For the CDR3, the DNA is TGTGCTAGTGGTCCCGGGGGGATATCCGGGGAGCTGTTTTTT.

This clonotype has a handful of counts. This rearrangement joins TRBV5-4 to TRBJ2-1, with D perhaps being TRBD1 or TRBD2 (6 bases each). The J call is doubtful: the DNA matches TRBJ2-7 better. Germline V lookup: CDR1 SGHNT, CDR2 YYREEE (reference sequence). The CDR3 spans 13 residues. CDR3 region: CASSPPGEAEQYF. For the CDR3, the DNA is TGTGCCAGCAGCCCGCCAGGGGAGGCCGAGCAGTACTTC.

The rearrangement links TRBV6-6 to TRBJ2-7, with 7 bases lining up with TRBD1. The CDR3 is made up of 15 amino acids. V shed 5 bases and J 2 bases; nucleotides not matched to a gene: 9. Germline-derived CDR1 and CDR2 are MNHNY and SVGAGI (reference sequence). In DNA form, the CDR3 reads TGTGCCAGCAGTAAGAACCGGGACAGAGCCTACGAGCAGTACTTC. Protein: CASSKNRDRAYEQYF.

This clonotype has just a few counts. This sequence joins TRBV14 and TRBJ2-5; D gene ambiguous. The germline V and J ends were trimmed by 6 bases and 5 bases, with 13 bases remaining between them. Germline V lookup: CDR1 SGHDN, CDR2 FVKESK. The CDR3 has 13 amino acids. The CDR3 reads CASSLNHAETQYF. CDR3 nucleotide sequence: TGTGCCAGCAGTCTCAACCATGCGGAGACCCAGTACTTC.

The rearrangement joins TRBV27 to TRBJ1-1; D remains unclear. Germline assignment: CDR1 MNHEY and CDR2 SMNVEV (reference sequence). V was clipped by 8 bases and J by 0 bases, with 7 bases between them. CDR3 size: 12 residues. In DNA form, the CDR3 reads TGTGCCAGCCAAGCGGTGAACACTGAAGCTTTCTTT. This encodes CASQAVNTEAFF.

V is TRBV12-3 or TRBV12-4 and J is TRBJ1-1, with TRBD1 identical over 9 bases. Unmatched junction bases numbered 8, after V lost 6 bases and J lost 6 bases. The CDR3 covers 14 residues. CDR3: CASSLDRGWAEAFF. CDR3 bases: TGTGCCAGCAGCCTGGACAGGGGCTGGGCTGAAGCTTTCTTT.

The chain couples TRBV2 to TRBJ2-5, with 9 positions matching TRBD2. Losses at the gene ends were 6 bases for V and 5 bases for J; bases not matched to a gene: 4. The CDR3 consists of 13 residues. In germline, CDR1 is SNHLY, CDR2 FYNNEI. Written as DNA, the CDR3 is TGTGCCAGCAGAGGACTAGCGAGGGAGACCCAGTACTTC. It encodes CASRGLARETQYF.

The chain uses TRBV13 and TRBJ1-4; D is unresolved. Germline CDR1 is PRHDT and CDR2 is FYEKMQ (reference sequence). V lost 5 bases, J lost 2 bases, and 15 bases lay in between. The CDR3 runs to 16 residues. The CDR3 nucleotides are TGTGCCAGCAGCCCTAATGGAGGCTCGACTAATGAAAAACTGTTTTTT. This translates into CASSPNGGSTNEKLFF.

As regards this clonotype: At one of its ends the junction is not consistent with the germline gene, which may arise from a read error. The chain has TRBV5-1 and TRBJ2-1; D perhaps matches TRBD2 (6 bases). This CDR3 is 14 amino acids long. Germline V gene sequence: CDR1 SGHRS, CDR2 YFSETQ. CDR3 sequence reads: CAGSLVAGYNEQFF. In DNA form, the CDR3 reads TGCGCCGGCAGCTTGGTTGCGGGATACAATGAGCAGTTCTTC.

A few counts support this clonotype. This sequence joins TRBV4-1 and TRBJ2-3, with D possibly being TRBD1 or TRBD2 (5 bases each). The length of the CDR3 is 14 residues. Looked up from germline, CDR1 is MGHRA and CDR2 is YSYEKL. The V end lost 1 base, the J end lost 6 bases, and 11 bases lay between the germline ends. The chain's CDR3 is CASSQAVGVDTQYF. CDR3 nucleotide sequence: TGCGCCAGCAGCCAAGCTGTGGGGGTGGATACGCAGTATTTT.

The rearrangement links TRBV27 to TRBJ2-5; the D gene is possibly TRBD1 (6 bases). CDR1 and CDR2 (germline): MNHEY, SMNVEV (reference sequence). With 3 bases removed from V and 4 bases from J, the gap between germline ends came to 12 bases. The CDR3 is 14 amino acids. The CDR3 DNA is TGTGCCAGCAGTTTCACCGACAGGCTAGAGACCCAGTACTTC. Encoded protein: CASSFTDRLETQYF.

This clonotype was counted only a few times. CDR3 region: CASSPWTINTGELFF. DNA of the CDR3: TGTGCCAGCAGCCCCTGGACAATAAACACCGGGGAGCTGTTTTTT. The chain uses TRBV11-1 and TRBJ2-2; possible D gene TRBD1, 5 bases. There are 15 residues in the CDR3. Trimming pared 5 bases from V and 2 bases from J, leaving 12 bases between. Germline CDR1 is SGHAT and CDR2 is FQDESV (reference sequence).

The chain recombines TRBV6-7 with TRBJ1-2; maybe TRBD1 (5 bases). TRBV6-7 carries the ORF label, with uncertain function. There are 15 residues in the CDR3. V shed 4 bases and J shed 6 bases, with 18 bases lying between them. The CDR3 sequence is CASSLASLTVDGYTF. CDR3 in DNA: TGTGCCAGCAGTTTGGCTAGTCTGACAGTGGATGGCTACACCTTC.